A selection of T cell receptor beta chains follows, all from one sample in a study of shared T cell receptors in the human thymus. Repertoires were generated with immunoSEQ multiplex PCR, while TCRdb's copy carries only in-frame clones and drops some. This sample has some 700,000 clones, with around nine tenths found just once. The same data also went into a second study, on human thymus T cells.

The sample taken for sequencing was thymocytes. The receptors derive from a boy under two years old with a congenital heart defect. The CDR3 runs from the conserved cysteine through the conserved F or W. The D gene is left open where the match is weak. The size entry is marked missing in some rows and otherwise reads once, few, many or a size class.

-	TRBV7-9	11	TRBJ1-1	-	CASSLGQEAFF	TGTGCCAGCAGCCTTGGACAAGAAGCTTTCTTT
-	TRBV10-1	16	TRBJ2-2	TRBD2	CASSEGSGRLTGELFF	TGCGCCAGCAGTGAGGGTAGCGGGAGGTTGACCGGGGAGCTGTTTTTT
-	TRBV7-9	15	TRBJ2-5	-	CASSRENLLVETQYF	TGTGCCAGCAGCCGCGAGAACCTGCTTGTGGAGACCCAGTACTTC
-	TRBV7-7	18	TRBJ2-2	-	CASSSNPFQEANTGELFF	TGTGCTAGCAGCTCAAACCCATTTCAAGAGGCGAACACCGGGGAGCTGTTTTTT
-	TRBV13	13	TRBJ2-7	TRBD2	CASRLAGEVEQYF	TGTGCCAGTCGACTAGCGGGAGAAGTCGAGCAGTACTTC
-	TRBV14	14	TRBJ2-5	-	CASSQDQVEETQYF	TGTGCCAGCAGCCAAGATCAGGTTGAAGAGACCCAGTACTTC
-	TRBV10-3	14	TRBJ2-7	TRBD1	CAISASGTGAEQYF	TGTGCCATCAGTGCTTCCGGGACAGGGGCCGAGCAGTACTTC
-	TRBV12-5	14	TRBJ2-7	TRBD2	CASGSPGGSYEQYF	TGTGCTAGTGGGTCCCCTGGCGGGAGCTACGAGCAGTACTTC
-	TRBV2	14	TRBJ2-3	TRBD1	CASSGEGAKDTQYF	TGTGCCAGCAGTGGTGAGGGGGCGAAAGATACGCAGTATTTT
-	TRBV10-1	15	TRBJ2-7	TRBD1	CASSRRWDRGHEQYF	TGCGCCAGCAGCCGACGGTGGGACAGGGGACACGAGCAGTACTTC
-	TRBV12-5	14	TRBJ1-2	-	CASGPPGHNYGYTF	TGTGCTAGTGGACCCCCGGGACACAACTATGGCTACACCTTC
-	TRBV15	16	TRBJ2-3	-	CATSRRKAGSTDTQYF	TGTGCCACCAGCCGAAGGAAGGCGGGGAGCACAGATACGCAGTATTTT
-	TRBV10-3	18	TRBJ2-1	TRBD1	CAISAPQPGQGSYNEQFF	TGTGCCATCAGTGCCCCTCAACCGGGACAGGGCTCCTACAATGAGCAGTTCTTC
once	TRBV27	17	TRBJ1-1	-	CASSPLPPRRKDTEAFF	TGTGCCAGCAGTCCCCTTCCCCCCAGGAGGAAGGACACTGAAGCTTTCTTT
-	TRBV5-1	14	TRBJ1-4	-	CASSLEGGNEKLFF	TGCGCCAGCAGCTTGGAAGGAGGGAATGAAAAACTGTTTTTT
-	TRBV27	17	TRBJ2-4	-	CASSSTPAGAGKNIQYF	TGTGCCAGCAGTTCCACCCCTGCGGGGGCAGGCAAAAACATTCAGTACTTC
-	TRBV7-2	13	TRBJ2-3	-	CASSSDIRDTQYF	TGTGCCAGCAGCTCAGACATCCGGGATACGCAGTATTTT
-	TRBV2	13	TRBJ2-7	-	CASSLAESYEQYF	TGTGCCAGCAGTTTAGCGGAGTCCTACGAGCAGTACTTC
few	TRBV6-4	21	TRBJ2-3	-	CASSDSLLAPGDSHITDTQYF	TGTGCCAGCAGTGACTCGTTGTTAGCCCCGGGGGACAGCCATATCACAGATACGCAGTATTTT
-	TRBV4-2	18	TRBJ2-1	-	CASSQDWAREHAYNEQFF	TGTGCCAGCAGCCAAGATTGGGCGAGGGAGCACGCCTACAATGAGCAGTTCTTC
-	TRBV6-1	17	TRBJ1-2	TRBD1	CASSEELEGAQNYGYTF	TGTGCCAGCAGTGAAGAGCTAGAGGGGGCGCAAAACTATGGCTACACCTTC
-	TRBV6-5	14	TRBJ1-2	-	CASSQRTASYGYTF	TGTGCCAGCAGTCAACGGACTGCCAGCTATGGCTACACCTTC
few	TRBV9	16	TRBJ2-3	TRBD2	CASSVGTSGSTDTQYF	TGTGCCAGCAGCGTAGGGACTAGCGGGAGCACAGATACGCAGTATTTT
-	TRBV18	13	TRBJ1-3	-	CASSAGKGNTIYF	TGTGCCAGCTCGGCCGGGAAGGGAAACACCATATATTTT
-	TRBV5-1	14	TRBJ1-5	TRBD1	CASSFGQGAEPQHF	TGCGCCAGCAGCTTCGGACAGGGGGCCGAACCCCAGCATTTT
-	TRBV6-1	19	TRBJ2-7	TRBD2	CASSESDSGSPPRSYEQYF	TGTGCCAGCAGTGAATCGGATAGCGGGAGTCCCCCGCGGTCCTACGAGCAGTACTTC
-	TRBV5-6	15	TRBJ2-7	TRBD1	CASSRYRGPKYEQYF	TGTGCCAGCAGCCGATACAGGGGTCCAAAATACGAGCAGTACTTC
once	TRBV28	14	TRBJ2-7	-	CASSFKPGDHEQYF	TGTGCCAGCAGCTTCAAACCAGGGGACCACGAGCAGTACTTC
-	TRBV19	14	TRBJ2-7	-	CASSIPGLPYEQYF	TGTGCCAGTAGTATTCCAGGGTTGCCCTACGAGCAGTACTTC
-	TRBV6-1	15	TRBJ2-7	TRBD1	CASSGVRDSILKQYF	TGTGCCAGCAGTGGGGTCCGGGACAGCATCCTAAAGCAGTACTTC
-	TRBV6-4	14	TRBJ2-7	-	CASRQRPSSYEQYF	TGTGCCAGCCGACAGCGACCAAGCTCCTACGAGCAGTACTTC
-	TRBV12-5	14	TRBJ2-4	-	CASGPRGAKNIQYF	TGTGCTAGTGGCCCTAGGGGGGCCAAAAACATTCAGTACTTC
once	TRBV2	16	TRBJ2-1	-	CATLEPTRLFYNEQFF	TGTGCCACTTTGGAACCTACTAGGCTTTTTTACAATGAGCAGTTCTTC
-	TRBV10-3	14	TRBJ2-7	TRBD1	CAIKLGTGEGEQYF	TGTGCCATCAAGCTCGGGACAGGGGAGGGTGAGCAGTACTTC
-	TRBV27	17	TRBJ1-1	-	CASSSRQTRPMNTEAFF	TGTGCCAGCAGTTCAAGGCAGACGCGGCCCATGAACACTGAAGCTTTCTTT
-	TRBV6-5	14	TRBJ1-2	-	CASSPQAGGGGYTF	TGTGCCAGCAGTCCCCAGGCTGGGGGAGGTGGCTACACCTTC
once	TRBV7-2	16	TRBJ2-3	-	CASSSRPTSSTDTQYF	TGTGCCAGCAGCTCGCGCCCGACTAGTAGCACAGATACGCAGTATTTT
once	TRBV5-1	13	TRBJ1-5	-	CASSVQGDQPQHF	TGCGCCAGCAGCGTACAGGGTGATCAGCCCCAGCATTTT
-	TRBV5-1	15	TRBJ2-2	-	CASSRSQGPAGELFF	TGCGCCAGCAGTCGTTCCCAGGGGCCCGCCGGGGAGCTGTTTTTT
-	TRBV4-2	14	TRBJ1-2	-	CASSRAEPNYGYTF	TGTGCCAGCAGCCGGGCAGAACCAAACTATGGCTACACCTTC
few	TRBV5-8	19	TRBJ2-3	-	CASSLGRFWTGVATDTQYF	TGTGCCAGCAGCTTGGGGAGGTTCTGGACGGGAGTAGCCACAGATACGCAGTATTTT
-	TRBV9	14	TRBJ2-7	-	CASSAGLPGAEQYF	TGTGCCAGCAGCGCGGGACTGCCGGGAGCCGAGCAGTACTTC
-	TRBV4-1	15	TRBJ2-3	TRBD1	CASSTGTGDTDTQYF	TGCGCCAGCAGCACCGGGACAGGGGACACAGATACGCAGTATTTT
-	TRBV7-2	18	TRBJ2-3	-	CASSLTAWFRRETDTQYF	TGTGCCAGCAGCTTAACAGCGTGGTTCAGGCGGGAAACAGATACGCAGTATTTT
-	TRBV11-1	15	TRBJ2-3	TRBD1	CASSLRTGGRDTQYF	TGTGCCAGCAGCTTACGGACAGGGGGACGAGATACGCAGTATTTT
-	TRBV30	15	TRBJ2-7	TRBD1	CAWSPGQARSYEQYF	TGTGCCTGGAGTCCGGGACAGGCCCGCTCCTACGAGCAGTACTTC